Listed here are 17 T cell receptor beta chains from one sample, sequenced in a study of T cell clonality in common variable immunodeficiency. General study findings and limits: Reportedly, TCR beta sequences from common variable immunodeficiency showed fewer deletions and N-nucleotide insertions.

Their antigen targets remain unknown. Produced via immunoSEQ multiplex PCR; TCRdb's table is partial and in-frame only. Altogether 25,000 to 35,000 clones were found in the sample, and no singletons occur. Specimen: peripheral blood mononuclear cells. These receptors all stem from a human donor with common variable immunodeficiency.

Many counts were recorded for this clone. The read is 3 residues too short to cover the CDR3 end, so that end is filled in from the germline J gene. V gene TRBV6-2 or TRBV6-3 combines with J gene TRBJ2-5; 9 bases agree with TRBD2. Germline V gene sequence: CDR1 MNHEY, CDR2 SVGEGT. This CDR3 is built from 15 residues. V was clipped by 10 bases and J by 2 bases; unmatched bases: 11. This chain's CDR3 is CATLRRLAGQETQYF. The DNA read from the CDR3 is TGTGCCACCCTCAGGAGGCTAGCGGGGCAAGAGACC.

This clone was seen many times. The missing CDR3 end, 3 residues past where the read stops, is filled in from the germline J gene. This chain uses TRBV10-3 with TRBJ2-3, with 9 bases fitting TRBD2. Germline values: CDR1 ENHRY, CDR2 SYGVKD. The CDR3 covers 16 residues. Trimming took 4 bases from V and 2 from J; bases not matched to a gene: 7. CDR3 bases read: TGTGCCATCAGTGGGGGTAGCGGGGGTCTCACAGATACG. Amino acid sequence: CAISGGSGGLTDT. From start to end, the CDR3 is CAISGGSGGLTDTQYF.

This clone was seen repeatedly, ten times or more. The read terminates 3 residues ahead of where the CDR3 ends, so the germline J gene completes it. The chain carries TRBV5-1 and TRBJ1-6; 8 positions agree with TRBD1. V shed 4 bases and J 7 bases; nucleotides not matched to a gene: 7. The CDR3 spans 15 residues. CDR1 is SGHRS and CDR2 is YFSETQ in the germline V gene. The CDR3 loop reads CASSLQGGRNSPLHF. The covered CDR3 bases are TGCGCCAGCAGCCTACAGGGGGGTCGGAATTCACCC.

This clone was seen many times. The CDR3 goes on 3 residues after the read ends, and that part is filled in from the germline J gene. The chain carries TRBV19 and TRBJ1-6, with D possibly TRBD1 on 6 matching bases. The V gene's germline CDR1 is LNHDA and CDR2 SQIVND (reference sequence). Deletions cut 9 bases from V and 7 bases from J, with 10 bases between. The CDR3 loop spans 12 amino acids. The DNA read from the CDR3 is TGTGCCAGCCATACAGGGAATTCACCC. Translation: CASHTGNSP. The CDR3 as a whole reads CASHTGNSPLHF.

In its sample, this clone was seen many times. The CDR3 spells CASSPREQGGTDTQYF. Partial CDR3 DNA: TGTGCCAGCTCACCAAGGGAACAGGGGGGCACAGATACG. This chain joins TRBV18 and TRBJ2-3, with 8 bases lining up with TRBD1. With the read ending 3 residues before the CDR3 end, the germline J gene is used to fill in that end. V lost 2 bases to trimming and J lost 1 base; unmatched junction nucleotides: 5. Germline CDR1 is KGHSH and CDR2 is LQKENI. The CDR3 is 16 amino acids.

This clone has a handful of counts. The read gets to within 3 residues of the CDR3 end, and the germline J gene fills in the rest. The chain combines TRBV7-9 with TRBJ2-7; tentatively, D is TRBD1 (6 bases). Trimming removed 3 bases at V and 6 bases at J, with 15 bases between. This CDR3 comprises 14 residues. Looked up from germline, CDR1 is SEHNR and CDR2 is FQNEAQ (reference sequence). CDR3 DNA (partial): TGTGCCAGCAGCTTGGTCAGGGGTGGGAGCGAG. Translating gives CASSLVRGGSE. The full-length CDR3 reads as CASSLVRGGSEQYF.

Note on this clone: Coverage ceases 3 residues before the CDR3 finishes, and the germline J gene fills in the end. The genes are TRBV19 and TRBJ2-5, with a tentative D call TRBD2 (6 bases). CDR3 size: 14 residues. The germline V gene has CDR1 LNHDA and CDR2 SQIVND (reference sequence). The V end was cut by 3 bases, the J end by 5 bases, with 13 bases between. This chain's CDR3 is CASSIELRGETQYF. CDR3 DNA (partial): TGTGCCAGTAGTATCGAACTACGGGGGGAGACC. Full variable domain (missing parts from reference TRBV19 and TRBJ2-5): DGGITQSPKYLFRKEGQNVTLSCEQNLNHDAMYWYRQDPGQGLRLIYYSQIVNDFQKGDIAEGYSVSREKKESFPLTVTSAQKNPTAFYLCASSIELRGETQYFGPGTRLLVL.

This clone has ten or more counts. The CDR3 end falls 3 residues outside the read, so it is completed with the germline J gene. This chain uses TRBV20-1 with TRBJ1-2, with 7 bases aligning to TRBD1. This CDR3 has 14 amino acids. Per germline, CDR1 DFQATT and CDR2 SNEGSKA (reference sequence). The CDR3 DNA, read in part, is TGCAGTGCTAGAGATAGCCGGCAGGGGGGCGGC. Translation: CSARDSRQGGG. The entire CDR3 sequence reads CSARDSRQGGGYTF.

In this sample, this clone turned up many times. Read sequence stops 3 residues before the CDR3 end, and the germline J gene provides the missing end. The gene calls are TRBV20-1 and TRBJ2-5; possibly TRBD2 for D (7 bases). There are 14 residues in the CDR3. V lost 6 bases, J lost 4 bases, and 18 bases lay in between. Germline V gene sequence: CDR1 DFQATT, CDR2 SNEGSKA (reference sequence). The sequenced part of the CDR3 DNA is TGCAGTGCCGAGGGGGGGGCAGTAGGAGAGACC. Amino acids: CSAEGGAVGET. The entire CDR3 sequence reads CSAEGGAVGETQYF.

This clone appeared a few times. The read stops 3 residues short of the end of the CDR3; the missing end is completed from the germline J gene. The chain couples TRBV7-9 to TRBJ1-1, with D unresolved. Per the germline V gene, CDR1 is SEHNR and CDR2 is FQNEAQ (reference sequence). V was pared by 6 bases and J by 6 bases, with 17 bases between. The CDR3 extends over 14 amino acids. This CDR3 is CASSLIGGSPEAFF. The sequenced CDR3 bases are TGTGCCAGCAGTCTTATAGGAGGGTCCCCTGAA.

This clone was seen ten or more times. With the read ending 3 residues before the CDR3 end, the germline J gene is used to fill in that end. The chain has TRBV19 and TRBJ1-1, with TRBD1 as a possible D gene (5 bases). CDR1 LNHDA and CDR2 SQIVND come from the germline V gene (reference sequence). The V end was cut by 1 base, the J end by 2 bases, with 11 bases between. This CDR3 spans 15 amino acids. Here the CDR3 reads CASSIVGGSNTEAFF. The sequenced CDR3 bases are TGTGCCAGTAGTATAGTTGGGGGGAGCAACACTGAA.

The sample holds a few counts of this clone. Incomplete CDR3 DNA: TGTGCCAGTACCATGAGGGGACAGGGGGGAGAGACC. Translation: CASTMRGQGGET. Given in full, the CDR3 is CASTMRGQGGETQYF. The chain combines TRBV19 with TRBJ2-5; 11 positions agree with TRBD1. The CDR3 goes on 3 residues after the read ends, and that part is filled in from the germline J gene. Germline V gene data show CDR1 as LNHDA and CDR2 as SQIVND (reference sequence). Trimming cost V 7 bases and J 4 bases; bases outside gene matches: 8. The CDR3 extends over 15 amino acids.

A remark on this clone: Read data end 3 residues before the CDR3 end; the end is taken from the germline J gene. The V gene is TRBV7-6, the J gene TRBJ2-3, with 11 bases that match TRBD2. The junction had 4 bases not matched to a gene; V was cut back by 7 bases and J by 4 bases. CDR1 is SGHVS and CDR2 is FNYEAQ in the germline V gene. This CDR3 is built from 14 residues. The CDR3 DNA, read in part, is TGTGCCAGCACCCTGGGACTAGCGGCAGATACG. Amino acids: CASTLGLAADT. In full, the CDR3 is CASTLGLAADTQYF. Using reference TRBV7-6 and TRBJ2-3 for the parts outside the CDR3, the full variable domain is GAGVSQSPRYKVTKRGQDVALRCDPISGHVSLYWYRQALGQGPEFLTYFNYEAQQDKSGLPNDRFSAERPEGSISTLTIQRTEQRDSAMYRCASTLGLAADTQYFGPGTRLTVL.

This clone appeared a few times. Incomplete CDR3 DNA: TGTGCCAGCAGCTCTCATCTCGCCGGGACTAGCGGGGGGCTTGAG. It encodes CASSSHLAGTSGGLE. The entire CDR3 is CASSSHLAGTSGGLEQFF. The chain carries TRBV7-6 and TRBJ2-1; TRBD2 matches at 15 bases. The read stops 3 residues short of the end of the CDR3; the missing end is completed from the germline J gene. V was clipped by 4 bases and J by 9 bases; unmatched bases: 13. The length of the CDR3 is 18 residues. The germline V gene encodes CDR1 SGHVS and CDR2 FNYEAQ.

In its sample, this clone was seen many times. The read falls 3 residues short of the CDR3 end, and the missing part is taken from the germline J gene. The rearrangement links TRBV7-2 to TRBJ2-1; a possible D gene is TRBD1 (6 bases). Trimming left V 4 bases short and J 4 bases short, with 14 bases between. CDR3 length: 15 residues. The germline CDR1 and CDR2 sequences are SGHTA and FQGNSA. CDR3 region: CASSSTGTNYNEQFF. The DNA read from the CDR3 is TGTGCCAGCAGCTCGACCGGGACAAATTACAATGAG.

This clone occurred many times. From the germline J gene comes the end of the CDR3, since the read stops 3 residues before it. The V and J genes are TRBV12-5 and TRBJ2-3, with 14 bases fitting TRBD2. In germline, CDR1 is LGHNT, CDR2 FRNRAP. V lost 3 bases and J lost 1; bases outside the gene matches: 6. The CDR3 spans 18 residues. The sequenced part of the CDR3 DNA is TGTGCTAGTGGTTTCAGACTAGCGGGGGGGCGGGGCACAGATACG. Translated, it gives CASGFRLAGGRGTDT. The CDR3, in full, reads CASGFRLAGGRGTDTQYF.

A word on this clone: The read gets to within 3 residues of the CDR3 end, and the germline J gene fills in the rest. The genes are TRBV19 and TRBJ1-6; 9 nucleotides line up with TRBD1. Trimming cost V 6 bases and J 6 bases; bases outside gene matches: 3. The germline CDR1 and CDR2 sequences are LNHDA and SQIVND (reference sequence). The CDR3 sequence is 14 residues long. CDR3 bases read: TGTGCCAGTAGCGAGACAGGGGGTAATTCACCC. Protein: CASSETGGNSP. The CDR3 as a whole reads CASSETGGNSPLHF. The whole variable domain, remainder taken from reference TRBV19 and TRBJ1-6, is DGGITQSPKYLFRKEGQNVTLSCEQNLNHDAMYWYRQDPGQGLRLIYYSQIVNDFQKGDIAEGYSVSREKKESFPLTVTSAQKNPTAFYLCASSETGGNSPLHFGNGTRLTVT.